This T cell receptor (beta chain) was sequenced for a study of cytomegalovirus exposure and HLA in healthy donors (dated 2017 in TCRdb). About the study as a whole: An earlier analysis of several hundred of the donors reported 276 Gb of sequence data and 117 million unique TCR beta sequences from around 200 million T cells. Roughly 300 gigabases of sequencing data and tens of millions of unique TCR sequences made up an early release that covered approximately 620 HLA-typed donors. Of the approximately 400 genotyped donors, 75% to 85% were placed in the genetic ancestry cluster associated with self-reported Caucasian donors. The study aimed to test whether cataloging public T cell receptors could reveal signatures of past pathogen exposure. Using immunosequencing, the study profiled T cell repertoires from 666 subjects and related those repertoires to cytomegalovirus serostatus. A separate validation cohort of over 95 different subjects was used in addition to the approximately 640-subject first cohort. To predict cytomegalovirus infection status, the study combined high-throughput TCR immunosequencing, statistical association of individual TCRs with disease status, and machine learning. A later analysis re-analyzed previously published TCR beta repertoires from about 600 donors and added high-resolution HLA genotyping to study TCR occurrence patterns. In the later analysis, no new phenotypic data were used to find candidate immune exposures; instead, reliance was placed on TCR beta sequences and their occurrence across donors. To decide whether each TCR beta V gene segment behaved as functional or pseudogenic, an earlier analysis of some 580 of the donors relied on high-throughput TCR beta sequencing. Alongside the repertoire data, information on donor age, sex, ethnicity and CMV serostatus was compiled. A later genetic analysis used genome-wide SNP genotypes for about 65% of the roughly 700 donors, treating that subset as a discovery cohort. All discovery cohort repertoires had been generated on a single sequencing platform. HLA typing covered class I and class II loci at four-digit resolution. Typing coverage differed by locus: A, B, C, DRB1 and DQB1 were typed in about 629-640 donors, DQA1 in roughly 500, DPA1 in some 570, and DPB1 in around 440. Because of strong linkage in the cohort, roughly five DR-DQ haplotypes were treated as single units for association and clustering. Among 398 genotyped donors of the cohort, an average of around 240,000 unique TCR beta nucleotide sequences were sequenced per donor, roughly 20% of them non-productive.

Remarks on this clone: The antigen this receptor binds is unknown. No base quality information exists; no much larger clone differs at one position.

Receptor libraries were prepared by the immunoSEQ multiplex PCR assay. For the multiplex PCR, a mixture combining 60 forward primers for TCR Vbeta segments and 13 reverse primers for TCR Jbeta segments was used. The CDR3 region of rearranged TCR beta genes was amplified from genomic DNA by a multiplex PCR assay. The amplified TCR beta libraries were sequenced on the Illumina HiSeq System as 87-base-pair reads. From the authors' description of their analysis: Across the 600 to 700 repertoires, a later analysis counted 80 million or so unique TCR beta chains, approximately 10 million of which were shared by at least two donors. Raw reads were error-corrected and collapsed into unique sequences by a nearest-neighbor algorithm in which closely related sequences were merged to remove PCR and sequencing errors. V, D and J gene segments were assigned by aligning CDR3 sequences to IMGT reference sequences. For a sequence to be retained, at least a six-nucleotide match to both a V gene segment and a J gene segment was required. Rearrangements were classified as productive when the CDR3 lacked stop codons and remained in frame with V and J, and all other rearrangements were classified as non-productive. CDR3 was defined by IMGT convention, running from the second conserved V-encoded cysteine to the conserved J-encoded phenylalanine. The earlier analysis of about 570 of the donors excluded any sequence lacking an unambiguous match to a single V gene segment. An earlier analysis of several hundred of the donors called V segments functional above 56.7% productive rearrangements and segregating when the between-donor standard deviation exceeded 5%. A statistical classification framework was developed to diagnose cytomegalovirus status using the catalog of TCR beta chain sequences. In a later analysis, TCR nucleotide sequences were compared against IMGT/GENE-DB human TR gene sequences so that V and J genes could be assigned. A later analysis assigned CDR3 sequences and most-parsimonious VDJ recombination scenarios with the TCRdist pipeline. A later analysis defined each TCR beta chain by its CDR3 amino acid sequence plus V-gene family, and excluded reads lacking a unique V-gene family. In a later analysis, 450 to 600 highly shared, low-generation-probability nucleotide sequences were removed to address suspected cross-contamination and a sequencing artifact. In a later analysis, a clonal expansion index for each public chain was calculated from normalized within-repertoire ranks of inferred template counts. A later analysis computed generation probabilities with a VDJ recombination model fitted to out-of-frame rearrangements, and checked the results against IGoR. Hypergeometric tests were used in a later analysis to score TCR-TCR, TCR-HLA and TCR-CMV co-occurrence, with a repertoire-size bias correction applied to the TCR pairs. A later analysis estimated false discovery rates by permuting HLA or CMV assignments 20 times. In a later analysis, co-occurring TCRs were grouped with DBSCAN, and TCRdist sequence similarity was added when clustering was performed within HLA-allele-positive subsets. For co-occurrence clustering, repertoires with fewer than 30,000 or more than 120,000 public chains were excluded, along with 4 to 6 repertoires with anomalous nucleotide sharing. TCRdb retrieved this table from immuneACCESS and kept in-frame rearrangements only. Not all clones are present; in checked studies, unresolved V genes account for under half, and no reason is known for the remainder. That table supplies the V and J calls and clone size; D and trimming were determined from the DNA. The sample contains under 200,000 clones, roughly four fifths of them found a single time. The ten largest clonotypes hold 1.5% to 1.8% of the sample.

Paper-wide results and their limitations: Roughly uniform sequencing depth across donors was assumed in presence/absence analyses, although this assumption may not hold. Correlated functional status among segregating V segments might be attributable to linkage disequilibrium, but an unknown experimental factor could not be ruled out. In vitro tests confirmed that three of the cytomegalovirus-associated TCR beta chains recognize cytomegalovirus antigens. Specific HLA alleles were associated with 15,000 to 20,000 TCR beta sequences at a false discovery rate of 0.05 in a later analysis. In a later analysis, TCR association rates were found to vary across HLA loci, with the most associated TCRs seen for DRB1 alleles and the fewest for HLA-C alleles. According to a later genetic analysis, donors in an Asian-associated ancestry cluster had fewer N-insertions in productive TCRs than the roughly 670-donor mean. The cohort was sequenced for TCR beta chains only, and without alpha or paired-chain data the features that could be detected were limited. The authors suggested that the approach could potentially be generalized to other disease states and immunological phenotypes. A further reported finding was that TCR beta sequences accurately predicted the HLA-A and HLA-B alleles for most subjects in the first cohort. The sequencing pipeline was judged likely to have produced a cluster of highly shared sequence variants as a technical artifact. A later analysis found that HLA-associated TCR beta chains were more clonally expanded and had lower generation probabilities than equally common non-associated chains. V-gene and J-gene trimming of TCR beta chains was associated with a missense DCLRE1C variant in a later genetic analysis, and the association was replicated in an independent cohort. In the study, some 180 TCR beta chains were listed as associated with cytomegalovirus. Broadly in line with IMGT annotations, most TCR beta V segments showed up in productive rearrangements about 87% or about 30% of the time in an earlier analysis of about 500 of the donors. Because counts were too low, approximately 18 rarely observed V segments, including chromosome 9 orphons, were excluded from the earlier analysis of several hundred of the donors. The classifier was reported to diagnose cytomegalovirus status with high specificity and sensitivity in both the original and validation cohorts. A later analysis found that most CMV-associated TCR beta chains appeared HLA-restricted, with HLA associations seemingly driven largely by CMV exposure. Because HLA typing was missing for some donors at each locus, association tests included only the typed subset. Because the 87-base-pair reads could not distinguish some IMGT-functional V segments, including TRBV6-2 and TRBV6-3, those segments were excluded. Most TCR sequences were observed very rarely across donors, whereas some public TCRs were present in many individuals. When HLA alleles, especially DR and DQ, strongly co-occurred, TCR associations were difficult to assign to individual alleles. Several of the top co-occurrence clusters appeared to be linked to parvovirus B19, influenza, CMV and Epstein-Barr virus, according to a later analysis. CMV serostatus was the only immune exposure information available for the cohort.

The cohort consisted of 600 to 750 healthy bone marrow donors. At the time of sampling, every cohort member was nominally healthy, though immune exposures that went unrecorded were likely present. The donor tested CMV seronegative, placing the donor among the 350 to 400 seronegative members of the cohort. Every donor gave a peripheral blood sample, and the peripheral blood mononuclear cells from that sample were used for TCR beta sequencing. Genomic DNA extraction from the blood cell samples was performed with the Qiagen DNeasy Blood Extraction Kit. Germline trimming amounts to 3 bases on V and 0 bases on J, with 10 as the count of junction bases outside the gene matches. The CDR3 spans 17 residues, from the cysteine through the phenylalanine. Left in the record is the CDR3 DNA by itself, 51 bases read in frame from the first base. Based on the germline V gene, the CDR1 and CDR2 sequences are SGDLS and YYNGEE.

The sequence was collected from a man between 40 and 49 years old in good health and CMV-seronegative. The receptor chain draws on TRBV9 and TRBJ2-5; 8 bases in the middle match TRBD2. The sample comprised PBMCs. The CDR3 amino acid sequence is: CASSGRGGWGNQETQYF. The DNA reads as follows: TGTGCCAGCAGCGGTCGGGGGGGCTGGGGAAACCAAGAGACCCAGTACTTC.